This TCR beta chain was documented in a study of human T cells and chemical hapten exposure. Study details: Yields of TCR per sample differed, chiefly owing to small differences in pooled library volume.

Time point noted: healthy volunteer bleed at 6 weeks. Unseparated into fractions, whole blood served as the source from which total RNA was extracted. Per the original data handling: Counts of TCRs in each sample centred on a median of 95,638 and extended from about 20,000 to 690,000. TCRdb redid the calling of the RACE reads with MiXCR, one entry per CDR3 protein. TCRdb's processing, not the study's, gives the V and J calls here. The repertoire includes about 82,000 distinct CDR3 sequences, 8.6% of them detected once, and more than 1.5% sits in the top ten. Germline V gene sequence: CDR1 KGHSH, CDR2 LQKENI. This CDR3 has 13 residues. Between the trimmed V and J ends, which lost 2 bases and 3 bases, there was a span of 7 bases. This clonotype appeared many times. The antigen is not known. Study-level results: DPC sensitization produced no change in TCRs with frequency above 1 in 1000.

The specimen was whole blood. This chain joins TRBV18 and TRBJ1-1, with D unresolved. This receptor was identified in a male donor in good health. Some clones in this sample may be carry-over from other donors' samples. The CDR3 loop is CASSPGKYTEAFF. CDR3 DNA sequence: TGTGCCAGCTCACCAGGAAAATACACTGAAGCTTTCTTT. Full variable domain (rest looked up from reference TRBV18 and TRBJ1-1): NAGVMQNPRHLVRRRGQEARLRCSPMKGHSHVYWYRQLPEEGLKFMVYLQKENIIDESGMPKERFSAEFPKEGPSILRIQQVVRGDSAAYFCASSPGKYTEAFFGQGTRLTVV.